The 28 T cell receptor beta chains listed next were all sequenced from one sample in a study of blood T cells in healthy people across ages. The authors ran a second PCR of 7 to 11 cycles using a sample-barcoded 5' primer and a J-beta primer mix. In TCRdb, the 5' RACE reads were re-called with MiXCR into one record per CDR3 protein. In the table there are under 2 million distinct CDR3 sequences, about 35% of which are singletons. Sequencing input: blood. These receptors were collected from a woman aged 25 to 39 in good health.

At least ten counts were recorded for this clonotype. The chain combines TRBV5-1 with TRBJ2-3; 10 bases are shared with TRBD2. The V and J ends lost 5 bases and 4 bases, in that order; junction bases with no gene match: 10. This CDR3 contains 16 residues. Germline CDR1 reads SGHRS; CDR2 reads YFSETQ. Here the CDR3 reads CASRTRTSGSADTQYF. The CDR3 nucleotides are TGCGCCAGCAGAACGAGGACTAGCGGCTCGGCAGATACGCAGTATTTT.

Only a few counts were recorded for this clonotype. One junction end does not reproduce the germline sequence, and a read error may be involved. This chain uses TRBV3-1 with TRBJ2-1, with D uncertain. Germline CDR1 reads LGHDT; CDR2 reads YNNKEL (reference sequence). CDR3 length equals 14 residues. CDR3: CASSLGISYKEQFF. The CDR3 DNA sequence: TGTGCCAGCAGCCTGGGGATCTCCTACAAGGAGCAGTTCTTC.

This clonotype has just a few counts. The rearrangement uses TRBV5-5 and TRBJ2-7; no clear D. This CDR3 contains 14 residues. Trimming stripped 1 base from V and 3 bases from J, with 11 bases between. The germline V gene encodes CDR1 SGHKS and CDR2 YYEKEE (reference sequence). CDR3: CASSLLESYYEQYF. Here the CDR3 DNA reads TGTGCCAGCAGCTTGTTGGAGAGCTACTACGAGCAGTACTTC.

V and J are TRBV20-1 and TRBJ1-1, with 9 bases lining up with TRBD1. This CDR3 is 15 amino acids long. Germline CDR1 and CDR2: DFQATT and SNEGSKA (reference sequence). Trimming cost V 5 bases and J 1 base; bases outside gene matches: 8. Here the CDR3 DNA reads TGCAGTGCTCCGGACCCGGGACAGGGGAACACTGAAGCTTTCTTT. Encoded protein: CSAPDPGQGNTEAFF.

The rearrangement links TRBV9 to TRBJ2-5; 7 bases line up with TRBD1. Germline trimming cut 6 bases from V and 5 bases from J; bases unmatched to any gene: 10. Germline V gene sequence: CDR1 SGDLS, CDR2 YYNGEE. The CDR3 covers 14 residues. The CDR3 DNA sequence: TGTGCCAGCAACACCGCAGGGGGTGTGGAGACCCAGTACTTC. Translated, it gives CASNTAGGVETQYF.

A remark on this clonotype: Possible read error: a much larger clone is one base away. The chain employs TRBV3-1 and TRBJ2-5; 9 bases are a match to TRBD1. The CDR3 length is 13 residues. Germline loops: CDR1 LGHDT, CDR2 YNNKEL (reference sequence). The ends lost 1 base at V and 11 bases at J; junction bases unmatched: 5. The DNA for the CDR3 is TGTGCCAGCAGCCAAGGGGACAGGGATGGGCAGTACTTC. Residues: CASSQGDRDGQYF.

This clonotype has a handful of counts. A read error may account for a junction end that differs from germline. This chain uses TRBV12-3 or TRBV12-4 with TRBJ2-2, with D tentatively TRBD2 (6 bases). This CDR3 contains 14 residues. Here the CDR3 reads CASSLTISTGGLFF. CDR3 nucleotides: TGTGCCAGCAGTTTAACGATATCGACCGGGGGGCTGTTTTTT.

This clonotype was observed many times. The chain links TRBV29-1 to TRBJ2-1; no reliable D call. Per germline, CDR1 SQVTM and CDR2 ANQGSEA. The CDR3 loop spans 13 amino acids. Trimming pared 8 bases from V and 4 bases from J, leaving 15 bases between. In DNA, the CDR3 is TGCAGCCTCCCCTTGCTTCTGTACAATGAGCAGTTCTTC. Translating it yields CSLPLLLYNEQFF.

This clonotype was seen only a few times. The genes are TRBV4-1 and TRBJ2-7; maybe TRBD1 (6 bases). V was trimmed by 1 base and J by 5 bases, leaving 12 bases between them. This CDR3 contains 14 residues. CDR1 and CDR2 (germline): MGHRA, YSYEKL. As DNA, the CDR3 is TGCGCCAGCAGCCAAGTTGGGGGCTGGGACGAGCAGTACTTC. Translation: CASSQVGGWDEQYF.

Points on this clonotype: Relative to the germline gene, one junction end is altered; a read error may explain this. The chain couples TRBV27 to TRBJ2-7, with a possible D match to TRBD1 (5 bases). Looked up from germline, CDR1 is MNHEY and CDR2 is SMNVEV (reference sequence). The CDR3 covers 15 residues. The CDR3 spells CAGSLSPDIGYEQYF. CDR3 DNA: TGTGCCGGCAGTTTATCCCCGGACATAGGCTACGAGCAGTACTTC.

Notes on this clonotype: At one end, the junction sequence differs from germline, possibly due to a read error. The J gene is TRBJ1-1, the V gene TRBV20-1, with 8 bases matching TRBD1. Germline CDR1 DFQATT, CDR2 SNEGSKA (reference sequence). This CDR3 is 13 amino acids long. CDR3 nucleotides: TGCAATGCTAGACAGGGGACCCACACTGAAGCTTTCTTT. Protein product: CNARQGTHTEAFF.

In the case of this clonotype: A much larger clone differs by one base, so this may be a read error. The chain joins TRBV11-2 to TRBJ2-7; no firm D call. With 0 bases removed from V and 0 bases from J, the gap between germline ends came to 6 bases. Looked up from germline, CDR1 is SGHAT and CDR2 is FQNNGV. The CDR3 is 14 amino acids. CDR3 nucleotide sequence: TGTGCCAGCAGCTTAGACTTTCTCTCCTACGAGCAGTACTTC. Residues: CASSLDFLSYEQYF. Together with reference TRBV11-2 and TRBJ2-7, the CDR3 gives the full variable domain: EAGVAQSPRYKIIEKRQSVAFWCNPISGHATLYWYQQILGQGPKLLIQFQNNGVVDDSQLPKDRFSAERLKGVDSTLKIQPAKLEDSAVYLCASSLDFLSYEQYFGPGTRLTVT.

This clonotype was counted a single time. The V and J genes are TRBV20-1 and TRBJ2-1; 10 positions match TRBD2. Germline assignment: CDR1 DFQATT and CDR2 SNEGSKA (reference sequence). This CDR3 region has 13 residues. V gave up 6 bases and J gave up 9 bases; unmatched junction bases: 8. The CDR3 sequence: CSAPSGSKGEQFF. CDR3 DNA sequence: TGCAGTGCCCCTAGCGGGAGCAAGGGTGAGCAGTTCTTC.

Turning to this clonotype: Compared with germline, one end of the junction differs, possibly owing to a read error. The CDR3 is CNARDLAGAEADTQYF. The DNA for the CDR3 is TGCAATGCTAGAGATCTAGCGGGAGCCGAAGCAGATACGCAGTATTTT. This rearrangement joins TRBV20-1 to TRBJ2-3; the match to TRBD2 covers 10 bases. Germline-derived CDR1 and CDR2 are DFQATT and SNEGSKA (reference sequence). This CDR3 contains 16 residues.

This chain connects TRBV7-3 to TRBJ2-3, with TRBD2 identical over 10 bases. This CDR3 comprises 15 residues. Trimming removed 5 bases from V and 4 bases from J; junction bases left unmatched: 6. Germline V gene data show CDR1 as SGHTA and CDR2 as FQGTGA. CDR3 residues: CASSARTSGSDTQYF. The CDR3 region has the DNA TGTGCCAGCAGCGCCCGGACTAGCGGATCAGATACGCAGTATTTT.

The chain employs TRBV5-4 and TRBJ2-1; no clear D gene. With 3 bases removed from V and 6 bases from J, the gap between germline ends came to 10 bases. The germline V gene encodes CDR1 SGHNT and CDR2 YYREEE (reference sequence). The CDR3 runs 13 residues. The CDR3 spells CASSYRAINEQFF. The CDR3 DNA reads TGTGCCAGCAGCTACCGGGCCATCAATGAGCAGTTCTTC.

This clonotype was detected only once. The V call is TRBV10-3, the J call TRBJ2-2; 8 nucleotides match TRBD1. The germline CDR1 and CDR2 sequences are ENHRY and SYGVKD. Losses at the gene ends were 6 bases for V and 7 bases for J; bases not matched to a gene: 13. The CDR3 sequence is 16 residues long. DNA for the CDR3: TGTGCCATCAGCGAGACAGGGGACTTCCAGGACGGGGAGCTGTTTTTT. Protein: CAISETGDFQDGELFF.

The chain has TRBV20-1 and TRBJ2-5; tentative D call: TRBD2 (5 bases). Looked up from germline, CDR1 is DFQATT and CDR2 is SNEGSKA (reference sequence). V lost 5 bases, J lost 13 bases, and 14 bases lay in between. The CDR3 extends over 10 amino acids. This CDR3 reads CSAALLERYF. The CDR3 DNA reads as TGCAGTGCTGCCCTACTAGAGCGGTACTTC.

This chain connects TRBV12-3 or TRBV12-4 to TRBJ1-2; TRBD1 agrees at 8 bases. The CDR3 spans 19 residues. J lost 0 bases, V lost 5 bases, and 17 bases had no gene match. CDR3 sequence: CASSLGQGRLSSTNYGYTF. The CDR3 nucleotides read TGTGCCAGCAGTCTAGGACAGGGACGACTTTCTAGTACTAACTATGGCTACACCTTC.

This clonotype was detected only a few times. The rearrangement links TRBV7-2 to TRBJ1-2; no reliable D call. CDR1 and CDR2 (germline): SGHTA, FQGNSA. The CDR3 is 15 amino acids. V was shortened by 5 bases and J by 4 bases, with 17 bases between the two germline ends. CDR3 region: CASSESPSVGYGYTF. The CDR3, as DNA: TGTGCCAGCAGCGAAAGCCCGAGTGTGGGCTATGGCTACACCTTC.

This clonotype has only a few counts. The chain combines TRBV5-5 with TRBJ1-4, with TRBD1 identical over 7 bases. The CDR3 extends over 14 amino acids. The germline V gene has CDR1 SGHKS and CDR2 YYEKEE (reference sequence). V was pared by 2 bases and J by 5 bases, with 3 bases of the junction left unmatched. The CDR3 loop is CASSLRDRNEKLFF. CDR3 DNA: TGTGCCAGCAGCTTACGGGACAGAAATGAAAAACTGTTTTTT.

V usage is TRBV11-2 and J usage is TRBJ2-7; D unclear. This CDR3 region has 14 residues. V was cut by 4 bases and J by 3 bases, with 13 bases left in between. The germline gives CDR1 SGHAT, CDR2 FQNNGV. The chain's CDR3 is CASSSPDARYEQYF. CDR3 DNA sequence: TGTGCCAGCAGCTCCCCGGACGCCCGCTACGAGCAGTACTTC. Together with reference TRBV11-2 and TRBJ2-7, the CDR3 gives the full variable domain: EAGVAQSPRYKIIEKRQSVAFWCNPISGHATLYWYQQILGQGPKLLIQFQNNGVVDDSQLPKDRFSAERLKGVDSTLKIQPAKLEDSAVYLCASSSPDARYEQYFGPGTRLTVT.

This chain joins TRBV27 and TRBJ1-5; D not resolved. V was pared by 3 bases and J by 5 bases, with 8 bases between. The germline V gene encodes CDR1 MNHEY and CDR2 SMNVEV (reference sequence). This CDR3 has 13 residues. Here the CDR3 reads CASSFTPHQPQHF. Here the CDR3 DNA reads TGTGCCAGCAGTTTCACCCCCCATCAGCCCCAGCATTTT.

The chain employs TRBV5-1 and TRBJ1-1; TRBD1 agrees at 7 bases. Trimming at V came to 2 bases and at J to 4 bases, leaving 5 bases not matched to a gene. The CDR3 runs 14 residues. Germline loops: CDR1 SGHRS, CDR2 YFSETQ. The CDR3 loop reads CASSFGSGGTEAFF. Here the CDR3 DNA reads TGCGCCAGCAGCTTTGGATCAGGGGGCACTGAAGCTTTCTTT.

The chain joins TRBV28 to TRBJ2-1; 10 bases match TRBD1. The germline CDR1 and CDR2 sequences are MDHEN and SYDVKM. J lost 12 bases, V lost 7 bases, and 9 bases had no gene match. The CDR3 loop spans 13 amino acids. The CDR3 region is CASMGQGWWVQFF. In nucleotides, the CDR3 is TGTGCCAGCATGGGACAGGGGTGGTGGGTGCAGTTCTTC. Supplemented by reference TRBV28 and TRBJ2-1, the full variable domain reads DVKVTQSSRYLVKRTGEKVFLECVQDMDHENMFWYRQDPGLGLRLIYFSYDVKMKEKGDIPEGYSVSREKKERFSLILESASTNQTSMYLCASMGQGWWVQFFGPGTRLTVL.

This sequence joins TRBV27 and TRBJ1-6; a weak D match, TRBD1 (5 bases). The CDR3 runs 16 residues. Germline CDR1 reads MNHEY; CDR2 reads SMNVEV (reference sequence). The ends were cut back, 2 bases at V and 5 bases at J, with 13 bases in the middle. The CDR3 bases are TGTGCCAGCAGTTTAAGAACGACAGTAGATAATTCACCCCTCCACTTT. As protein: CASSLRTTVDNSPLHF.

The genes are TRBV2 and TRBJ2-3, with TRBD1 identical over 10 bases. The junction had 4 bases not matched to a gene; V was cut back by 6 bases and J by 4 bases. The CDR3 spans 14 residues. From germline, CDR1 is SNHLY and CDR2 FYNNEI. The CDR3: CASRSGTGADTQYF. The DNA of the CDR3 is TGTGCCAGCAGATCCGGGACAGGGGCAGATACGCAGTATTTT. Combining the CDR3 with reference TRBV2 and TRBJ2-3 gives the whole variable domain EPEVTQTPSHQVTQMGQEVILRCVPISNHLYFYWYRQILGQKVEFLVSFYNNEISEKSEIFDDQFSVERPDGSNFTLKIRSTKLEDSAMYFCASRSGTGADTQYFGPGTRLTVL.

This clonotype was picked up one time. This chain links TRBV18 with TRBJ1-5; D is perhaps TRBD1 (6 bases). The CDR3 is 16 residues long. Germline lookup yields CDR1 KGHSH and CDR2 LQKENI. The V end was cut by 0 bases, the J end by 4 bases, with 13 bases between. The CDR3 coding sequence is TGTGCCAGCTCACCACCGGGCAGGGGTGATAATCAGCCCCAGCATTTT. This sequence encodes CASSPPGRGDNQPQHF.